A selection of T cell receptor beta chains follows, all from one sample in a study of cytomegalovirus exposure and HLA in healthy donors. TCRdb's copy holds only in-frame clones and misses some; the assay was immunoSEQ multiplex PCR. The data hold 200,000 to 250,000 clones, with approximately 80% observed a single time. The material sequenced was PBMCs. The receptors originated from a woman in her sixties in good health and CMV-seropositive. CDR3s include the opening cysteine and the closing phenylalanine or tryptophan. D genes are given only for firm matches. Clone size, where shown, is once, few, many, or a class for clones that have expanded.

cdr3_nt: TGTGCCACCAGCTCTCGACAGGGAGCTGGCTACACCTTC
cdr3_aa: CATSSRQGAGYTF
clone_size: few
j_call: TRBJ1-2
v_call: TRBV15
d_call: TRBD1

cdr3_nt: TGTGCCAGCAGCGTAGGAAGCGGGAGATTGACAGATACGCAGTATTTT
cdr3_aa: CASSVGSGRLTDTQYF
clone_size: -
j_call: TRBJ2-3
v_call: TRBV9
d_call: TRBD2

cdr3_nt: TGTGCCATCAGCACCCCCGGACAAATGAACACTGAAGCTTTCTTT
cdr3_aa: CAISTPGQMNTEAFF
clone_size: -
j_call: TRBJ1-1
v_call: TRBV10-3
d_call: -

cdr3_nt: TGTGCCAGCAGGGGCCCGAAATCCTGGACAGGGGGTTCTGGCTACACCTTC
cdr3_aa: CASRGPKSWTGGSGYTF
clone_size: few
j_call: TRBJ1-2
v_call: TRBV2
d_call: TRBD1

cdr3_nt: TGTGCCAGCAGCTTCCGGACAGGGACTTGGAGTCGTGGCTACACCTTC
cdr3_aa: CASSFRTGTWSRGYTF
clone_size: -
j_call: TRBJ1-2
v_call: TRBV5-5
d_call: TRBD1

cdr3_nt: TGCGCCAGCAGCTTGGGGGGCAGCCACAATGAGCAGTTCTTC
cdr3_aa: CASSLGGSHNEQFF
clone_size: -
j_call: TRBJ2-1
v_call: TRBV5-1
d_call: -

cdr3_nt: TGCGCCAGCAGCCGGACAGGGCAAGGCTACGAGCAGTACTTC
cdr3_aa: CASSRTGQGYEQYF
clone_size: -
j_call: TRBJ2-7
v_call: TRBV4-1
d_call: TRBD1

cdr3_nt: TGTGCCAGCAGTTACGGGGGACACAGCACAGATACGCAGTATTTT
cdr3_aa: CASSYGGHSTDTQYF
clone_size: -
j_call: TRBJ2-3
v_call: TRBV6-5
d_call: -

cdr3_nt: TGTGCCAGCAGTGACGACAGACTGAACACTGAAGCTTTCTTT
cdr3_aa: CASSDDRLNTEAFF
clone_size: -
j_call: TRBJ1-1
v_call: TRBV6-4
d_call: -

cdr3_nt: TGTGCCAGCAGCTTGGGGGGCAGTCGATCCTACGAGCAGTACTTC
cdr3_aa: CASSLGGSRSYEQYF
clone_size: -
j_call: TRBJ2-7
v_call: TRBV5-4
d_call: -

cdr3_nt: TGTGCCAGCAGCACCGACCAGACAGGGAAGGGGGGCTACACCTTC
cdr3_aa: CASSTDQTGKGGYTF
clone_size: -
j_call: TRBJ1-2
v_call: TRBV5-4
d_call: TRBD1

cdr3_nt: TGCGCCAGCAGCCAAGATCCCCCTAGCGGGGGGTACACCGGGGAGCTGTTTTTT
cdr3_aa: CASSQDPPSGGYTGELFF
clone_size: -
j_call: TRBJ2-2
v_call: TRBV4-1
d_call: TRBD2

cdr3_nt: TGTGCCAGCAGCGCACGACAGGCCTCTAATGAAAAACTGTTTTTT
cdr3_aa: CASSARQASNEKLFF
clone_size: -
j_call: TRBJ1-4
v_call: TRBV7-6
d_call: -

cdr3_nt: TGTGCCAGTAGTATAGGGGGACTAGCCCGTGAGCAGTTCTTC
cdr3_aa: CASSIGGLAREQFF
clone_size: -
j_call: TRBJ2-1
v_call: TRBV19
d_call: TRBD2

cdr3_nt: TGTGCCAGTAGTCTTCGTGCGGGGATGGGCAATCAGCCCCAGCATTTT
cdr3_aa: CASSLRAGMGNQPQHF
clone_size: -
j_call: TRBJ1-5
v_call: TRBV19
d_call: -

cdr3_nt: TGCGCCAGCGCCCCCCAACAGGGGGGCACCGGGGAGCTGTTTTTT
cdr3_aa: CASAPQQGGTGELFF
clone_size: -
j_call: TRBJ2-2
v_call: TRBV4-1
d_call: TRBD1

cdr3_nt: TGCGCCAGCAGTCACAGGGTTTATGGCTACACCTTC
cdr3_aa: CASSHRVYGYTF
clone_size: few
j_call: TRBJ1-2
v_call: TRBV4-1
d_call: -

cdr3_nt: TGTGCCAGTAGTATCGGACAGGCTAATGAAAAACTGTTTTTT
cdr3_aa: CASSIGQANEKLFF
clone_size: -
j_call: TRBJ1-4
v_call: TRBV19
d_call: TRBD1

cdr3_nt: TGCAGCGTTGAAGATGGAGGGCCGAGCGAGCAGTACTTC
cdr3_aa: CSVEDGGPSEQYF
clone_size: -
j_call: TRBJ2-7
v_call: TRBV29-1
d_call: -

cdr3_nt: TGTGCCAGCAGTTACCCTAAGGGGGTGGGCTATGGCTACACCTTC
cdr3_aa: CASSYPKGVGYGYTF
clone_size: -
j_call: TRBJ1-2
v_call: TRBV6-5
d_call: -

cdr3_nt: TGTGCCAGCAGTTCCCTCCAGGGGGCGTTGCGCACTGAAGCTTTCTTT
cdr3_aa: CASSSLQGALRTEAFF
clone_size: -
j_call: TRBJ1-1
v_call: TRBV27
d_call: TRBD1

cdr3_nt: TGTGCCAGCAGCCCAACTAGCGCCACTAGCTCCTACAATGAGCAGTTCTTC
cdr3_aa: CASSPTSATSSYNEQFF
clone_size: -
j_call: TRBJ2-1
v_call: TRBV9
d_call: TRBD2

cdr3_nt: TGTGCCAGCACCCCCGGTATATATCAGCCCCAGCATTTT
cdr3_aa: CASTPGIYQPQHF
clone_size: -
j_call: TRBJ1-5
v_call: TRBV6-5
d_call: -

cdr3_nt: TGCGCCAGCAGCCAAGGAGGACTAGCGAGGAATGAGCAGTTCTTC
cdr3_aa: CASSQGGLARNEQFF
clone_size: -
j_call: TRBJ2-1
v_call: TRBV4-1
d_call: TRBD2

cdr3_nt: TGCAGCGTTGAGAAAAGACAGGGGGCTTATGGCTACACCTTC
cdr3_aa: CSVEKRQGAYGYTF
clone_size: -
j_call: TRBJ1-2
v_call: TRBV29-1
d_call: TRBD1

cdr3_nt: TGTGCCAGCAGCCCAGGACAGGGGGCGCCCAATCAGCCCCAGCATTTT
cdr3_aa: CASSPGQGAPNQPQHF
clone_size: -
j_call: TRBJ1-5
v_call: TRBV9
d_call: TRBD1

cdr3_nt: TGCGCCAGCAGCCAAGATCAGCGGGAGCGGGAGACCCAGTACTTC
cdr3_aa: CASSQDQRERETQYF
clone_size: -
j_call: TRBJ2-5
v_call: TRBV4-1
d_call: TRBD2

cdr3_nt: TGTGCCAGCAGCTTAATAGGGGCGGACATTCAGTACTTC
cdr3_aa: CASSLIGADIQYF
clone_size: -
j_call: TRBJ2-4
v_call: TRBV7-3
d_call: -

cdr3_nt: TGTGCCAGTAGTATAACCGGGACACGTGCTAACTATGGCTACACCTTC
cdr3_aa: CASSITGTRANYGYTF
clone_size: -
j_call: TRBJ1-2
v_call: TRBV19
d_call: -

cdr3_nt: TGTGCCAGCAGTTACGGCGCAGGATTTTCCTACGAGCAGTACTTC
cdr3_aa: CASSYGAGFSYEQYF
clone_size: -
j_call: TRBJ2-7
v_call: TRBV6-5
d_call: -

cdr3_nt: TGCGCCAGCAGCTTCACAGGACAAGAGACCCAGTACTTC
cdr3_aa: CASSFTGQETQYF
clone_size: -
j_call: TRBJ2-5
v_call: TRBV4-1
d_call: -

cdr3_nt: TGTGCCAGCAGCTTATTAGCGGGAGGATACGGCGAGCAGTACTTC
cdr3_aa: CASSLLAGGYGEQYF
clone_size: -
j_call: TRBJ2-7
v_call: TRBV7-8
d_call: TRBD2

cdr3_nt: TGTGCCAGCCGCCGACTAGTAGCACCGAACTATTTT
cdr3_aa: CASRRLVAPNYF
clone_size: -
j_call: TRBJ2-3
v_call: TRBV2
d_call: -

cdr3_nt: TGTGCCAGCAGCACCAGCGGGAGCTCCTACGAGCAGTACTTC
cdr3_aa: CASSTSGSSYEQYF
clone_size: few
j_call: TRBJ2-7
v_call: TRBV7-2
d_call: TRBD2

cdr3_nt: TGCGCCAGCAGCCGCCTAGCGGGTGGAACCGGGGAGCTGTTTTTT
cdr3_aa: CASSRLAGGTGELFF
clone_size: -
j_call: TRBJ2-2
v_call: TRBV4-1
d_call: TRBD2

cdr3_nt: TGCGCCAGCAGCTCCTTTTTCAGCGGGAGTACCAAAAACATTCAGTACTTC
cdr3_aa: CASSSFFSGSTKNIQYF
clone_size: -
j_call: TRBJ2-4
v_call: TRBV5-1
d_call: TRBD2

cdr3_nt: TGTGCTGTCCGCCCCCGGGACAGGTTTAATGAAAAACTGTTTTTT
cdr3_aa: CAVRPRDRFNEKLFF
clone_size: -
j_call: TRBJ1-4
v_call: TRBV30
d_call: TRBD1

cdr3_nt: TGTGCCAGCAGCCCCCAGGGACTCTTAGCCAAAAACATTCAGTACTTC
cdr3_aa: CASSPQGLLAKNIQYF
clone_size: -
j_call: TRBJ2-4
v_call: TRBV9
d_call: -

cdr3_nt: TGTGCCAGTATGCCGCAGCGGGAGGGGGGCACAGATACGCAGTATTTT
cdr3_aa: CASMPQREGGTDTQYF
clone_size: few
j_call: TRBJ2-3
v_call: TRBV19
d_call: TRBD2

cdr3_nt: TGTGCCAGCAGCTTGGCGCTCAGGGGCTACAATGAGCAGTTCTTC
cdr3_aa: CASSLALRGYNEQFF
clone_size: -
j_call: TRBJ2-1
v_call: TRBV5-5
d_call: -